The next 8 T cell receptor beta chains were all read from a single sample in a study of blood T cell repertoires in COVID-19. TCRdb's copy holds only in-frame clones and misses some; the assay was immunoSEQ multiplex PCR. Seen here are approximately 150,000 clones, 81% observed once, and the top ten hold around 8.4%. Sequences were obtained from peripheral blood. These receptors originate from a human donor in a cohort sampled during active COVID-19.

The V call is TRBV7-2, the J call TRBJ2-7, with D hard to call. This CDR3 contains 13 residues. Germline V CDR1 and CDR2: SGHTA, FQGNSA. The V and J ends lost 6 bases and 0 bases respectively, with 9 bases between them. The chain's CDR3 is CASRLDSSYEQYF. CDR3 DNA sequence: TGTGCCAGCAGGCTCGATAGCTCCTACGAGCAGTACTTC.

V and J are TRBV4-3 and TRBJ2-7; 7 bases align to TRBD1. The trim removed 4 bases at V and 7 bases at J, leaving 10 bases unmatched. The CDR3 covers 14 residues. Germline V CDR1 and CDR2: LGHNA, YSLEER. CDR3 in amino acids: CASSPGQFRWEQYF. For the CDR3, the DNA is TGCGCCAGCAGCCCGGGACAGTTTAGGTGGGAGCAGTACTTC.

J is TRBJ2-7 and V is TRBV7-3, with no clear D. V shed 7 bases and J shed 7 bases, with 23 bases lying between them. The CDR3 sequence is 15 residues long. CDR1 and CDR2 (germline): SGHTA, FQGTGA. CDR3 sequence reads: CASTLTAWRWWEQYF. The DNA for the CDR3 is TGTGCCAGCACCCTAACGGCTTGGCGGTGGTGGGAGCAGTACTTC.

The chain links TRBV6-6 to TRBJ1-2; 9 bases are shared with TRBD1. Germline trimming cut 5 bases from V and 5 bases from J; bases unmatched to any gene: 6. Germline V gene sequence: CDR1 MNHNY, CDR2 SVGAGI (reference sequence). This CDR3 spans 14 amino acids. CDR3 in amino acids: CASSTGTGYYGYTF. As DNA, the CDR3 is TGTGCCAGCAGTACCGGGACAGGGTATTATGGCTACACCTTC.

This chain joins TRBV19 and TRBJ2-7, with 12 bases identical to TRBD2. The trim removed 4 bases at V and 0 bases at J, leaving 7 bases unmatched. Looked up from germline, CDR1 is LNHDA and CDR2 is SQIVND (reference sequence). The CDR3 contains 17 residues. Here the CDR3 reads CASSNRLAGAYSYEQYF. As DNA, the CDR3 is TGTGCCAGTAGTAATAGACTAGCGGGAGCCTACTCCTACGAGCAGTACTTC.

CDR3 nucleotides: TGTGCCAGTTCCGGACTAGCTAGCTCCTACGAGCAGTACTTC. This encodes CASSGLASSYEQYF. V is TRBV18 and J is TRBJ2-7, with 8 bases matching TRBD2. With 9 bases clipped from V and 0 bases from J, the junction kept 7 bases outside the gene matches. This CDR3 is 14 amino acids long. The germline gives CDR1 KGHSH, CDR2 LQKENI.

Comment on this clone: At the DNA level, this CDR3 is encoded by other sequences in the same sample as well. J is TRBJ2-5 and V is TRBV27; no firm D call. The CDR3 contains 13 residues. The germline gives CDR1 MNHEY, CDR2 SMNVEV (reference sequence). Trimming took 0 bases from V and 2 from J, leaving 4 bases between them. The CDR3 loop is CASSLSRQETQYF. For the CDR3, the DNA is TGTGCCAGCAGTTTATCTAGACAAGAGACCCAGTACTTC.

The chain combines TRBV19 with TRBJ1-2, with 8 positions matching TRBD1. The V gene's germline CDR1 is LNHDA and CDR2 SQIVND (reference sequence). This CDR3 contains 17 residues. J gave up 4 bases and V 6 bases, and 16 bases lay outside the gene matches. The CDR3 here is CASRRTEVTGAGYGYTF. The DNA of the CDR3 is TGTGCCAGTAGAAGGACAGAAGTGACAGGGGCGGGCTATGGCTACACCTTC. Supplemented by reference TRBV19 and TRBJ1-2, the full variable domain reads DGGITQSPKYLFRKEGQNVTLSCEQNLNHDAMYWYRQDPGQGLRLIYYSQIVNDFQKGDIAEGYSVSREKKESFPLTVTSAQKNPTAFYLCASRRTEVTGAGYGYTFGSGTRLTVV.